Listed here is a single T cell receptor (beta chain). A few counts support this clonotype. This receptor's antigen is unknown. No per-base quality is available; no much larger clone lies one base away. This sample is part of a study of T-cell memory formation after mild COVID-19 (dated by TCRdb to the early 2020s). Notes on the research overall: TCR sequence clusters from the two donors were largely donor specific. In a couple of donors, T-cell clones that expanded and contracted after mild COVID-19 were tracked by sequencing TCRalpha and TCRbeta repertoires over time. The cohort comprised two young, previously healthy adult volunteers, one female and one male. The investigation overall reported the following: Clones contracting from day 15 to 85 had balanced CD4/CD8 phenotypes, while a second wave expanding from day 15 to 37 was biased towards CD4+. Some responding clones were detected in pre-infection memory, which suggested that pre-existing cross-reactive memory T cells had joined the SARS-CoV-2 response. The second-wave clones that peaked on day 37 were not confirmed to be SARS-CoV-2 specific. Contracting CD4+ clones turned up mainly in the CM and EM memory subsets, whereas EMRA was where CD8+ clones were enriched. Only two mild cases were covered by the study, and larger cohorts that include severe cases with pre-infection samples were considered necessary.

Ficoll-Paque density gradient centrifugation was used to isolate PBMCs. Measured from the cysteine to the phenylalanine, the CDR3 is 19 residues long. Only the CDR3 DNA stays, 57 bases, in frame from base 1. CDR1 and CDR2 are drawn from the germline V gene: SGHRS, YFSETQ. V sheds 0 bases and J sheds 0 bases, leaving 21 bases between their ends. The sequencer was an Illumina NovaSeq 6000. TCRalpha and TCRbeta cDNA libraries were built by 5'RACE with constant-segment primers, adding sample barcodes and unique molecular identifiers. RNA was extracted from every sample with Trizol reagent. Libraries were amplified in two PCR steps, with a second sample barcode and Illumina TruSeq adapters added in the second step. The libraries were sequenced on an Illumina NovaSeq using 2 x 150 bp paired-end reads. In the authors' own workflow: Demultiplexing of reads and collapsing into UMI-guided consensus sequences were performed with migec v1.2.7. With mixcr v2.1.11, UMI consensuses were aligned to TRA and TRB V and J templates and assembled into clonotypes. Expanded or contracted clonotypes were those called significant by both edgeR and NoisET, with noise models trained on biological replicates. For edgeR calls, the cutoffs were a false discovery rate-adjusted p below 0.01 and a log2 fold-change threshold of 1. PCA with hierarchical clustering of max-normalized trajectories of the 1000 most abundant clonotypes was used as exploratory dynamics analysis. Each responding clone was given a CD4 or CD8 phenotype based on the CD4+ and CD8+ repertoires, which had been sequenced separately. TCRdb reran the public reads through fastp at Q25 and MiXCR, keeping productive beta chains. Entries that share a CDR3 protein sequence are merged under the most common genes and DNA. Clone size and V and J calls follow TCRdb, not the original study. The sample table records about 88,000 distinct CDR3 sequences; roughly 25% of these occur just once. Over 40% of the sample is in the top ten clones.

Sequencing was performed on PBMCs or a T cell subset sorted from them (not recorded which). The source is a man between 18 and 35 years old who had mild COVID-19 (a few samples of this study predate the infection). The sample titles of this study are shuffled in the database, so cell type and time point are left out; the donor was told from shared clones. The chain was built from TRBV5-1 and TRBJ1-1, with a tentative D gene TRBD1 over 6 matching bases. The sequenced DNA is TGCGCCAGCAGCTTGGAATTGTGGACAGCCCTCACGTTGAACACTGAAGCTTTCTTT. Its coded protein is CASSLELWTALTLNTEAFF.